This T cell receptor beta chain was identified during a study of shared clonotypes between healthy human individuals. TCRdb keeps only in-frame clones here, not all; method: immunoSEQ multiplex PCR. The sample carries about 2.3 million clones, more than 85% recorded once. The germline V and J ends were trimmed by 5 bases and 4 bases, with 18 bases remaining between them. Germline loops: CDR1 SEHNR, CDR2 FQNEAQ (reference sequence). The CDR3 length is 16 residues. The study separated CD4+ cells into CD45RA+ naive and CD45RA-negative memory subsets. The sequence was collected from a man between 18 and 35 years old in good health. Some clones in this sample may be carry-over from other donors' samples. Sequencing was done on a sample of naive CD4+ T cells from PBMCs. Subset denoted: CD45RA+ positively selected. The rearrangement joins TRBV7-9 to TRBJ2-1; possible D gene TRBD2, 6 bases. The CDR3 reads CASSTLTSPPYNEQFF. Here the CDR3 DNA reads TGTGCCAGCAGCACTCTAACTAGCCCCCCATACAATGAGCAGTTCTTC.